This TCR beta chain comes out of a study of cytomegalovirus exposure and HLA in healthy donors (dated 2017 in TCRdb). General notes on the study: An earlier analysis of several hundred of the donors reported about 300 Gb of sequence data and 95 million to 120 million unique TCR beta sequences obtained from some 170 million T cells. Roughly 290 gigabases of sequencing data and roughly 81 million unique TCR sequences made up an early release that covered approximately 650 HLA-typed donors. Of the roughly 390 genotyped donors, 75% to 85% were placed in the genetic ancestry cluster associated with self-reported Caucasian donors. The study aimed to test whether cataloging public T cell receptors could reveal signatures of past pathogen exposure. The study profiled the T cell repertoires of more than 500 subjects by immunosequencing and related them to cytomegalovirus serostatus. Besides the first cohort of roughly 660 subjects, a separate validation cohort made up of 120 different subjects was used. To predict cytomegalovirus infection status, the study brought together high-throughput TCR immunosequencing, statistical association of individual TCRs with disease status, and machine learning. To study patterns of TCR occurrence, a later analysis re-analyzed previously published TCR beta repertoires from more than 550 donors and added high-resolution HLA genotyping. In the later analysis, no new phenotypic data were used to find candidate immune exposures; instead, reliance was placed on TCR beta sequences and their occurrence across donors. To decide whether each TCR beta V gene segment behaved as functional or pseudogenic, an earlier analysis of 587 of the donors relied on high-throughput TCR beta sequencing. Donor age, sex, ethnicity and CMV serostatus were compiled alongside the repertoire data. Genome-wide SNP genotypes for about 65% of the 666 donors were used in a later genetic analysis, which treated that subset as a discovery cohort. Every repertoire in the discovery cohort had been generated on one and the same sequencing platform. Class I and class II HLA loci were covered by the typing at four-digit resolution. Typing coverage varied by locus: roughly 620-640 donors for A, B, C, DRB1 and DQB1; roughly 560 for DQA1; about 570 for DPA1; approximately 470 for DPB1. Because of strong linkage in the cohort, roughly 5 DR-DQ haplotypes were treated as single units for association and clustering. On average, roughly 200,000 unique TCR beta nucleotide sequences were sequenced per donor among several hundred genotyped donors of the cohort, with around 19% of those sequences being non-productive.

In this sample, this clone turned up a few times. No antigen is known for it. No clone much larger than this one lies a single base away; base qualities are absent. The library relied on the immunoSEQ multiplex PCR assay. For the multiplex PCR, a mixture combining 60 forward primers for TCR Vbeta segments and 13 reverse primers for TCR Jbeta segments was used. Amplification of the CDR3 region of rearranged TCR beta genes was performed with a multiplex PCR assay on genomic DNA. The Illumina HiSeq System was used to sequence the amplified TCR beta libraries as 87-base-pair reads. Per the original workflow: In a later analysis, about 80 million unique TCR beta chains were counted across the approximately 620 repertoires, and some 10 million of these chains were shared by at least two donors. To remove PCR and sequencing errors, raw reads were error-corrected and collapsed into unique sequences using a nearest-neighbor algorithm that merged closely related sequences. To assign V, D and J gene segments, CDR3 sequences were aligned to IMGT reference sequences. For a sequence to be retained, at least a six-nucleotide match to both a V gene segment and a J gene segment was required. Rearrangements were called productive when the CDR3 lacked stop codons and stayed in frame with V and J; all others were non-productive. Following IMGT convention, CDR3 was defined as the stretch from the second conserved V-encoded cysteine to the conserved J-encoded phenylalanine. The earlier analysis of 500 to 600 of the donors excluded sequences that lacked an unambiguous match to a single V gene segment. An earlier analysis of 450 to 650 of the donors called V segments functional above 56.7% productive rearrangements and segregating when the between-donor standard deviation exceeded 5%. To diagnose cytomegalovirus status from the catalog of TCR beta chain sequences, a statistical classification framework was built. In a later analysis, V and J genes were assigned by comparing TCR nucleotide sequences against IMGT/GENE-DB human TR gene sequences. In a later analysis, CDR3 sequences and most-parsimonious VDJ recombination scenarios were assigned using the TCRdist pipeline. A later analysis defined each TCR beta chain by its CDR3 amino acid sequence plus V-gene family, and excluded reads lacking a unique V-gene family. A later analysis removed roughly 590 highly shared, low-generation-probability nucleotide sequences to deal with suspected cross-contamination and a sequencing artifact. For each public chain, a later analysis derived a clonal expansion index from normalized ranks of inferred template counts within each repertoire. Generation probabilities in a later analysis came from a VDJ recombination model fitted to out-of-frame rearrangements, and those results were checked against IGoR. In a later analysis, hypergeometric tests were used to score TCR-TCR, TCR-HLA and TCR-CMV co-occurrence, with a repertoire-size bias correction applied to TCR pairs. To estimate false discovery rates, a later analysis permuted the HLA or CMV assignments 20 times. In a later analysis, co-occurring TCRs were grouped with DBSCAN, and TCRdist sequence similarity was added when clustering was performed within HLA-allele-positive subsets. Repertoires with fewer than 30,000 or more than 120,000 public chains, plus five repertoires with anomalous nucleotide sharing, were excluded from co-occurrence clustering. TCRdb's version of the immuneACCESS table is confined to in-frame rearrangements and falls short of the full clone set. An unresolved V gene accounts for under half of the shortfall where checked; the remainder is of unknown origin. That table furnishes V, J and clone size, whereas the DNA furnished D and trimming. The sample contains roughly 150,000 clones, around 83% of them found a single time. Of the sample, about 4% is held by the ten largest clones.

The CDR3 covers 14 residues, taking in both the cysteine and the phenylalanine. Kept here is only the CDR3 DNA, which spans 42 bases and is read in frame from base 1. V is shortened by 2 bases, J by 9 bases, and the region joining them spans 11 bases. Via the germline V gene, CDR1 is SNHLY and CDR2 FYNNEI. What the work shows at the level of the full study, not this receptor alone: When HLA alleles, especially DR and DQ, strongly co-occurred, attributing TCR associations to individual alleles was difficult. In a later analysis, HLA-associated TCR beta chains were found to be more clonally expanded and to have lower generation probabilities than equally common non-associated chains. Most CMV-associated TCR beta chains appeared to be HLA-restricted in a later analysis, and the HLA associations seemed to be driven largely by CMV exposure. The classifier was reported to diagnose cytomegalovirus status with high specificity and sensitivity in both the original cohort and the validation cohort. In an earlier analysis of more than 450 of the donors, most TCR beta V segments were observed in productive rearrangements about 87% or about 30% of the time, broadly matching IMGT annotations. A few of the identified cytomegalovirus-associated TCR beta chains were confirmed in vitro to be specific for cytomegalovirus antigens. A cluster of highly shared sequence variants was judged likely to represent a technical artifact of the sequencing pipeline. Linkage disequilibrium might explain the correlated functional status among segregating V segments, but an unknown experimental factor could not be excluded. The authors suggested that the approach could potentially be generalized to other disease states and immunological phenotypes. A later analysis reported that several top co-occurrence clusters appeared linked to parvovirus B19, influenza, CMV and Epstein-Barr virus. Some IMGT-functional V segments, including TRBV6-2 and TRBV6-3, could not be told apart with the 87-base-pair reads, so those segments were excluded. According to a later genetic analysis, donors in an Asian-associated ancestry cluster had fewer N-insertions in productive TCRs than the approximately 700-donor mean. CMV serostatus was the only immune exposure information available for the cohort. Because counts were too low, seventeen rarely observed V segments, including chromosome 9 orphons, were excluded from the earlier analysis of 587 of the donors. Across donors, most TCR sequences were observed very rarely, whereas some public TCRs were present in many individuals. This cohort had only TCR beta chains sequenced, and the lack of alpha or paired-chain data limited which features could be detected. An association between a missense DCLRE1C variant and V-gene and J-gene trimming of TCR beta chains was found in a later genetic analysis and replicated in an independent cohort. A later analysis found that TCR association rates varied across HLA loci, with DRB1 alleles showing the most associated TCRs and HLA-C alleles the fewest. A further reported finding was that TCR beta sequences accurately predicted the HLA-A and HLA-B alleles for most subjects in the first cohort. HLA typing was unavailable for some donors at each locus, so association tests used only the typed subset. The study gave a list of 150 to 200 TCR beta chains associated with cytomegalovirus. Specific HLA alleles were associated with roughly 16,000 TCR beta sequences at a false discovery rate of 0.05 in a later analysis. The presence/absence analyses assumed that sequencing depth was roughly uniform across donors, and that assumption may not be true.

The cohort consisted of fewer than 700 healthy bone marrow donors. Cohort members were all nominally healthy when sampled, although unrecorded immune exposures were likely present. The donor was CMV seropositive and was included in the group of 270 or so seropositive cohort members. Each donor provided a peripheral blood sample, and peripheral blood mononuclear cells were used for TCR beta sequencing. Genomic DNA extraction from the blood cell samples was performed with the Qiagen DNeasy Blood Extraction Kit. This TCR derives from a man aged 45 to 65 in good health and CMV-seropositive. Sequenced material: PBMCs. The chain links TRBV2 with TRBJ1-6; a weak D assignment points to TRBD1 (6 bases agree). The CDR3 reads as follows: CASSEFRGGSPLHF. The sequence in DNA is TGTGCCAGCAGTGAATTCAGGGGCGGTTCACCCCTCCACTTT.